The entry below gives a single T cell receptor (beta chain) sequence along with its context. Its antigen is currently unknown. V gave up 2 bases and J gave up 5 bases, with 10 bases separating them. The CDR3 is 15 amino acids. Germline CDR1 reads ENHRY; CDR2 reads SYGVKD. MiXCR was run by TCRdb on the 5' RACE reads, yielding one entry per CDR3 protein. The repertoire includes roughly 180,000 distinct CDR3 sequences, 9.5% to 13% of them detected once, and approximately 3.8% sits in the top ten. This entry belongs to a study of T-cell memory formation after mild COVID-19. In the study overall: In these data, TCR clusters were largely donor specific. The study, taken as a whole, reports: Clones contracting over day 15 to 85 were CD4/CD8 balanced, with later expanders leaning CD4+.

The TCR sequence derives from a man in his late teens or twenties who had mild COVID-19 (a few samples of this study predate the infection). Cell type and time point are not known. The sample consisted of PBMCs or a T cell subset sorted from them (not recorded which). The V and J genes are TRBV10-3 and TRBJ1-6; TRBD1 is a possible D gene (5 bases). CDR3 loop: CAISERDVNNSPLHF. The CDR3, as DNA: TGTGCCATCAGTGAGAGGGACGTCAATAATTCACCCCTCCACTTT.